A single sample is the source of the 16 T cell receptor beta chains below, sequenced in a study of T cells in Graves' hyperthyroidism and ophthalmopathy. Researchers took RNA transcripts and amplified the TCR beta CDR3 regions from them. The HTBI primer set drove a first-round RT-PCR of the TCR CDR3. TCRdb used MiXCR to reprocess the multiplex PCR reads, holding one entry per CDR3 protein. The sample has about 200,000 distinct CDR3 sequences, around a sixth seen once; the top ten hold about half. What was sequenced was blood. Receptor source: a woman between 45 and 65 years old with Graves' hyperthyroidism.

The CDR3 DNA follows: TGTGCCTGGAGGGCATGGGGGGCCGAGCAGTACTTC. This encodes CAWRAWGAEQYF. The chain combines TRBV30 with TRBJ2-7; D tentatively fits TRBD1 or TRBD2 (6 bases each). Looked up from germline, CDR1 is GTSNPN and CDR2 is SVGIG (reference sequence). V lost 3 bases, J lost 6 bases, and 12 bases lay in between. The CDR3 totals 12 residues.

This clonotype came up a few times. The CDR3 spells CASSSSPNFGTDTQYF. CDR3 bases: TGCGCCAGCAGCTCCAGCCCGAACTTTGGCACAGATACGCAGTATTTT. This sequence joins TRBV5-1 and TRBJ2-3; D not certain. Between the trimmed V and J ends, which lost 3 bases and 1 base, there was a span of 15 bases. The CDR3 totals 16 residues. Per the germline V gene, CDR1 is SGHRS and CDR2 is YFSETQ.

V is TRBV30 and J is TRBJ2-2; D is perhaps TRBD1 or TRBD2 (5 bases each). Germline V CDR1 and CDR2: GTSNPN, SVGIG (reference sequence). Between the trimmed V and J ends, which lost 1 base and 6 bases, there was a span of 12 bases. The CDR3 is 14 amino acids. CDR3 sequence: CAWSEGVASGELFF. In nucleotides, the CDR3 is TGTGCCTGGAGTGAAGGGGTAGCGTCCGGGGAGCTGTTTTTT.

This clonotype was seen at least ten times. The chain has TRBV20-1 and TRBJ2-3, with 7 bases fitting TRBD2. The CDR3 is 17 amino acids. Germline loops: CDR1 DFQATT, CDR2 SNEGSKA (reference sequence). V lost 6 bases and J lost 2; bases outside the gene matches: 17. CDR3 sequence: CSASPPGGAHITDTQYF. The CDR3 nucleotides are TGCAGTGCGAGCCCCCCGGGAGGCGCCCACATCACAGATACGCAGTATTTT.

This clonotype was seen a few times. V is TRBV25-1 and J is TRBJ2-7, with D maybe TRBD2 (6 bases). This CDR3 has 14 residues. V shed 7 bases and J shed 0 bases, with 13 bases lying between them. From germline, CDR1 is MGHDK and CDR2 SYGVNS. The CDR3 DNA follows: TGTGCCAGCACCGATGGGGGGAGCTCCTACGAGCAGTACTTC. Encoded protein: CASTDGGSSYEQYF.

CDR3 residues: CASSLAGGQWETQYF. The CDR3 DNA reads as TGCGCCAGCAGCTTGGCGGGAGGGCAATGGGAGACCCAGTACTTC. V usage is TRBV5-1 and J usage is TRBJ2-5; 8 bases map to TRBD2. CDR3 length equals 15 residues. With 0 bases clipped from V and 5 bases from J, the junction kept 6 bases outside the gene matches. Germline lookup yields CDR1 SGHRS and CDR2 YFSETQ.

J is TRBJ2-5 and V is TRBV5-1; D may be TRBD1 (5 bases). Germline values: CDR1 SGHRS, CDR2 YFSETQ. V gave up 0 bases and J gave up 5 bases, with 11 bases separating them. The CDR3 loop spans 14 amino acids. CDR3 in amino acids: CASSLEGYLETQYF. The CDR3 DNA sequence: TGCGCCAGCAGCTTGGAGGGGTATTTGGAGACCCAGTACTTC.

This clonotype appeared a few times. Given a much more abundant clone one base away, this may be a read error. The V and J genes are TRBV12-3 or TRBV12-4 and TRBJ1-5, with D hard to call. There are 15 residues in the CDR3. CDR3 loop: CASSLDAGSNRPQHF. CDR3 nucleotides: TGTGCCAGCAGTTTAGATGCAGGTAGCAATCGGCCCCAGCATTTT.

Ten or more counts support this clonotype. J is TRBJ2-7 and V is TRBV7-3, with 7 bases lining up with TRBD1. CDR1 SGHTA and CDR2 FQGTGA come from the germline V gene. There are 17 residues in the CDR3. The trim removed 2 bases at V and 0 bases at J, leaving 10 bases unmatched. The CDR3: CASSLWSWSGGSYEQYF. As DNA, the CDR3 is TGTGCCAGCAGCTTATGGTCTTGGTCAGGGGGCTCCTACGAGCAGTACTTC.

This clonotype was picked up many times. One junction end disagrees with the germline gene, perhaps due to a read error. The CDR3 loop reads CASSLEVGRQGTQYF. CDR3 nucleotide sequence: TGTGCTAGCAGCTTAGAGGTGGGGCGCCAAGGGACCCAGTACTTC. The chain employs TRBV7-7 and TRBJ2-5; TRBD1 is a possible D gene (5 bases). The CDR3 is 15 residues long. CDR1 and CDR2 from the germline V gene are SSHAT and FNYEAQ (reference sequence).

The rearrangement joins TRBV7-9 to TRBJ2-7; D gene unclear. With 5 bases removed from V and 1 base from J, the gap between germline ends came to 12 bases. The CDR3 length is 14 residues. CDR1 and CDR2 from the germline V gene are SEHNR and FQNEAQ (reference sequence). The CDR3 loop is CASSQLGESYEQYF. The CDR3 DNA follows: TGTGCCAGCAGCCAACTGGGCGAGTCCTACGAGCAGTACTTC. Filled out from reference TRBV7-9 and TRBJ2-7, the complete variable domain reads DTGVSQNPRHKITKRGQNVTFRCDPISEHNRLYWYRQTLGQGPEFLTYFQNEAQLEKSRLLSDRFSAERPKGSFSTLEIQRTEQGDSAMYLCASSQLGESYEQYFGPGTRLTVT.

This clonotype appeared many times. The chain carries TRBV7-8 and TRBJ2-1; 10 positions match TRBD2. Germline values: CDR1 SGHVS, CDR2 FQNEAQ. CDR3 length: 16 amino acids. The ends lost 4 bases at V and 8 bases at J; junction bases unmatched: 11. In nucleotides, the CDR3 is TGTGCCAGCAGCTCATCGACGGGACTAGCGACTTATGAGCAGTTCTTC. As protein: CASSSSTGLATYEQFF.

This clonotype was detected only a few times. The rearrangement uses TRBV29-1 and TRBJ1-2; D not certain. CDR1 and CDR2 (germline): SQVTM, ANQGSEA. Between the trimmed V and J ends, which lost 4 bases and 1 base, there was a span of 4 bases. The CDR3 has 11 amino acids. CDR3 residues: CSVGSNYGYTF. The CDR3 nucleotides read TGCAGCGTTGGCAGTAACTATGGCTACACCTTC.

As to this clonotype: This may be a read error, as it is one base from a much larger clone. The CDR3 loop reads CASSQWAPLRETQYF. The CDR3 nucleotides read TGTGCCAGCAGCCAATGGGCCCCTCTGAGGGAGACCCAGTACTTC. The J gene is TRBJ2-5, the V gene TRBV14; no firm D call. The V and J ends lost 2 bases and 5 bases respectively, with 15 bases between them. Looked up from germline, CDR1 is SGHDN and CDR2 is FVKESK. The CDR3 totals 15 residues.

This clonotype came up many times. J is TRBJ2-3 and V is TRBV7-3; 7 nucleotides align to TRBD1. The CDR3 contains 13 residues. CDR1 SGHTA and CDR2 FQGTGA come from the germline V gene. The J segment lost 5 bases and the V segment lost 5 bases, leaving 4 bases of the junction unmatched. In DNA, the CDR3 is TGTGCCAGCAGCGAACAGGGGAGAGATACGCAGTATTTT. Translation gives CASSEQGRDTQYF.

This clonotype turned up a few times. The V call is TRBV7-2, the J call TRBJ1-5, with D unresolved. V was pared by 6 bases and J by 7 bases, with 10 bases between. The CDR3 has 12 amino acids. Germline V CDR1 and CDR2: SGHTA, FQGNSA. The CDR3 region is CASSLNEQPQHF. Here the CDR3 DNA reads TGTGCCAGCAGTTTAAACGAGCAGCCCCAGCATTTT. The variable domain in full, with the rest retrieved from reference TRBV7-2 and TRBJ1-5, is GAGVSQSPSNKVTEKGKDVELRCDPISGHTALYWYRQSLGQGLEFLIYFQGNSAPDKSGLPSDRFSAERTGGSVSTLTIQRTQQEDSAVYLCASSLNEQPQHFGDGTRLSIL.